This TCR beta chain was profiled in a study of blood T cells in healthy people across ages. Whole-study results and caveats: A strong correlation was seen between TCR beta diversity and naive T cell percentage.

A few counts support this clonotype. Its antigen is undetermined. This CDR3 contains 16 residues. CDR1 is LNHNV and CDR2 is YYDKDF in the germline V gene (reference sequence). The V end was cut by 0 bases, the J end by 7 bases, with 19 bases between. Then a second PCR, running roughly 7 to 11 cycles, was carried out with a sample-barcoded 5' primer and a J-beta primer mix. Every cDNA molecule bore a tag from a template-switch adaptor containing 12 random nucleotides. Each CDR3 protein is one row after TCRdb ran MiXCR on the 5' RACE reads. The sample holds fewer than 900,000 distinct CDR3 sequences, about 52% seen once. Isolation per sample recovered at least 6 million PBMCs. Total RNA amounts of at least 6 micrograms were extracted per sample.

The specimen sequenced was blood. The chain is built from TRBV15 and TRBJ2-7, with D possibly TRBD1 on 7 matching bases. The TCR sequence derives from a woman aged 60-70 years in good health. The CDR3 DNA reads TGTGCCACCAGCAGAGAACCCGGCAGGGGGGCTGGGGAGCAGTACTTC. Its protein product is CATSREPGRGAGEQYF.